One sample yielded the 10 T cell receptor beta chains listed below, sequenced in a study of OX40 agonist ivuxolimab in advanced cancers. Sequenced by immunoSEQ multiplex PCR; TCRdb stores in-frame clones only, minus some. The table includes some 74,000 clones, more than 75% detected once. The sequences come from CD4+ or CD8+ T cells sorted from blood, collected in a trial of the OX40 agonist ivuxolimab. Receptors originate from an adult with an advanced solid tumor such as melanoma, head and neck, liver or kidney cancer.

This rearrangement joins TRBV15 to TRBJ1-2, with no clear D. Germline V lookup: CDR1 LNHNV, CDR2 YYDKDF (reference sequence). V shed 1 base and J shed 7 bases, with 10 bases lying between them. The CDR3 has 13 amino acids. The CDR3 reads CATSRVLLSGYTF. For the CDR3, the DNA is TGTGCCACCAGCAGAGTACTGCTCAGTGGCTACACCTTC.

The CDR3 coding sequence is TGTGCCAGCAGTTACGGGAGGGGGACAGGGCTAGAAGGCTACACCTTC. Translated, it gives CASSYGRGTGLEGYTF. The chain carries TRBV6-5 and TRBJ1-2; TRBD1 matches 9 bases. CDR3 size: 16 residues. Per germline, CDR1 MNHEY and CDR2 SVGAGI. The J segment lost 8 bases and the V segment lost 2 bases, leaving 12 bases of the junction unmatched.

The gene calls are TRBV6-5 and TRBJ2-3; TRBD2 agrees at 9 bases. Germline CDR1 reads MNHEY; CDR2 reads SVGAGI. After removal of 6 bases from V and 4 bases from J, the junction contained 8 bases not matched to a gene. This CDR3 is 15 amino acids long. CDR3 amino acids: CASSGGSGRPDTQYF. DNA for the CDR3: TGTGCCAGCAGCGGGGGAAGCGGGAGGCCAGATACGCAGTATTTT.

The V gene is TRBV6-6, the J gene TRBJ2-3; 8 positions agree with TRBD2. Germline loops: CDR1 MNHNY, CDR2 SVGAGI (reference sequence). The CDR3 is 15 amino acids. Unmatched junction bases numbered 8, after V lost 4 bases and J lost 5 bases. Here the CDR3 DNA reads TGTGCCAGCAGTTGGGATAGCGGGATAAAAGATACGCAGTATTTT. Its translation is CASSWDSGIKDTQYF.

The chain employs TRBV27 and TRBJ1-6, with 7 bases fitting TRBD1. The CDR3 runs 15 residues. Germline CDR1 reads MNHEY; CDR2 reads SMNVEV (reference sequence). V shed 3 bases, J shed 9 bases, and the junction held 8 bases outside the gene matches. The CDR3 nucleotides are TGTGCCAGCAGTTTCCAGGTTTCAGGGGGTTCACCCCTCCACTTT. Protein: CASSFQVSGGSPLHF.

J is TRBJ2-7 and V is TRBV7-2, with 11 bases fitting TRBD2. The germline CDR1 and CDR2 sequences are SGHTA and FQGNSA. This CDR3 spans 15 amino acids. V lost 2 bases to trimming and J lost 4 bases; unmatched junction nucleotides: 4. CDR3 sequence: CASSLLAGGLYEQYF. CDR3 in DNA: TGTGCCAGCAGCTTACTAGCGGGGGGCTTATACGAGCAGTACTTC.

CDR3 loop: CASSSGRSPDTQYF. CDR3 nucleotides: TGTGCCAGCAGCTCCGGGCGGAGCCCAGATACGCAGTATTTT. The gene calls are TRBV7-2 and TRBJ2-3; D gene unclear. Trimming left V 4 bases short and J 4 bases short, with 12 bases between. Germline CDR1 and CDR2: SGHTA and FQGNSA. The CDR3 has 14 amino acids.

This chain connects TRBV7-2 to TRBJ1-1, with D tentatively TRBD1 (5 bases). Germline V lookup: CDR1 SGHTA, CDR2 FQGNSA. The CDR3 runs 15 residues. The V gene lost 1 base and the J gene lost 10 bases, with 19 bases spanning the gap. This chain's CDR3 is CASSLGSAGNYGAFF. CDR3 nucleotide sequence: TGTGCCAGCAGCTTAGGGTCCGCAGGGAATTACGGAGCTTTCTTT.

This sequence joins TRBV19 and TRBJ2-7; D possibly corresponds to TRBD1 (6 bases). The V and J ends lost 6 bases and 3 bases respectively, with 15 bases between them. Germline lookup yields CDR1 LNHDA and CDR2 SQIVND (reference sequence). There are 14 residues in the CDR3. The CDR3 coding sequence is TGTGCCAGTAGGGACCAGGGGAGAGGCTACGAGCAGTACTTC. Amino acids: CASRDQGRGYEQYF.

The V gene is TRBV5-1, the J gene TRBJ2-6; D gene ambiguous. Trimming pared 3 bases from V and 0 bases from J, leaving 4 bases between. CDR1 SGHRS and CDR2 YFSETQ come from the germline V gene. CDR3 length equals 14 residues. The CDR3, as DNA: TGCGCCAGCAGCTGGCGCTCTGGGGCCAACGTCCTGACTTTC. This codes for CASSWRSGANVLTF.